The 4 T cell receptor beta chains given below trace back to one sample, sequenced in a study of blood T cell repertoires in COVID-19. Using immunoSEQ multiplex PCR, the repertoire was profiled, and TCRdb retains in-frame clones only, with some absent. The sample carries around 370,000 clones, 88% recorded once. The source material was PBMCs or T cells enriched from blood (not recorded which). Receptor source: a woman between 18 and 29 years old who had recovered from COVID-19.

This clone was observed a handful of times. The sample has other DNA sequences that encode this CDR3 too. V and J are TRBV2 and TRBJ2-5; D remains unclear. The CDR3 is 11 amino acids. V was cut by 4 bases and J by 2 bases, with 2 bases left in between. Germline lookup yields CDR1 SNHLY and CDR2 FYNNEI. The DNA of the CDR3 is TGTGCCAGCAGTGTACAAGAGACCCAGTACTTC. Protein sequence: CASSVQETQYF. The complete variable domain, with remaining parts taken from reference TRBV2 and TRBJ2-5, reads EPEVTQTPSHQVTQMGQEVILRCVPISNHLYFYWYRQILGQKVEFLVSFYNNEISEKSEIFDDQFSVERPDGSNFTLKIRSTKLEDSAMYFCASSVQETQYFGPGTRLLVL.

The chain couples TRBV6-5 to TRBJ1-6; no reliable D call. Per germline, CDR1 MNHEY and CDR2 SVGAGI. The CDR3 extends over 13 amino acids. Trimming removed 7 bases at V and 8 bases at J, with 12 bases between. CDR3 sequence: CASTSSPYSPLHF. For the CDR3, the DNA is TGTGCCAGCACCTCGTCCCCGTATTCACCCCTCCACTTT.

The gene calls are TRBV29-1 and TRBJ2-5, with TRBD1 identical over 9 bases. CDR1 and CDR2 (germline): SQVTM, ANQGSEA. The CDR3 extends over 14 amino acids. The V gene end was trimmed by 6 bases and the J gene end by 7 bases; junction bases not matched to a gene: 12. Here the CDR3 reads CSVGNYRGRGTQYF. The CDR3 bases are TGCAGCGTCGGGAACTACAGGGGGCGAGGGACCCAGTACTTC.

The V gene is TRBV3-1 (or the pseudogene TRBV3-2), the J gene TRBJ2-7; the match to TRBD2 covers 7 bases. The CDR3 totals 14 residues. Germline assignment: CDR1 LGHDT and CDR2 YNNKEL (reference sequence). The trim removed 3 bases at V and 3 bases at J, leaving 5 bases unmatched. DNA for the CDR3: TGTGCCAGCAGCCAGGCTAGCGGAGACTACGAGCAGTACTTC. Protein product: CASSQASGDYEQYF.